The next 7 T cell receptor beta chains were all read from a single sample in a study of CD8+CD57+ T cells in acquired aplastic anemia. Profiles of TCR beta VDJ and CDR3 were generated from a genomic DNA template. TCRdb analysed the reads with MiXCR anew, one entry per CDR3 protein. The sample shows about 170,000 distinct CDR3 sequences, under 75% of them seen only once. Sequencing used sorted CD4+, CD8+, or CD8+CD57+ T cells (not recorded which) from PBMCs. Receptor source: a human donor in good health.

The gene calls are TRBV2 and TRBJ1-3; D is undetermined. The CDR3 loop spans 13 amino acids. CDR1 SNHLY and CDR2 FYNNEI come from the germline V gene. V dropped 4 bases and J dropped 3 bases, with 7 bases sitting between them. CDR3 sequence reads: CASSVTDGNTIYF. CDR3 coding DNA: TGTGCCAGCAGTGTTACGGATGGAAACACCATATATTTT. The variable domain in full, completed from reference TRBV2 and TRBJ1-3, reads EPEVTQTPSHQVTQMGQEVILRCVPISNHLYFYWYRQILGQKVEFLVSFYNNEISEKSEIFDDQFSVERPDGSNFTLKIRSTKLEDSAMYFCASSVTDGNTIYFGEGSWLTVV.

To note about this clonotype: This may be a read error: a much more frequent sequence differs by one nucleotide. V usage is TRBV4-1 and J usage is TRBJ2-3, with 7 positions matching TRBD2. The CDR3 consists of 16 residues. The J segment lost 0 bases and the V segment lost 1 base, leaving 4 bases of the junction unmatched. Germline V gene sequence: CDR1 MGHRA, CDR2 YSYEKL. The CDR3 reads CASSQGRGGSTDTQYF. As DNA, the CDR3 is TGCGCCAGCAGCCAAGGGAGGGGAGGGAGCACAGATACGCAGTATTTT.

The gene calls are TRBV19 and TRBJ1-2; possible D gene TRBD1, 5 bases. This CDR3 has 15 residues. Germline lookup yields CDR1 LNHDA and CDR2 SQIVND (reference sequence). V was shortened by 4 bases and J by 1 base, with 13 bases between the two germline ends. CDR3 coding DNA: TGTGCCAGTAGTAGCCGGGGCACCGGTAACTATGGCTACACCTTC. Residues: CASSSRGTGNYGYTF.

The V and J genes are TRBV7-8 and TRBJ2-5, with a weak D call TRBD1 (6 bases). The CDR3 contains 14 residues. Per germline, CDR1 SGHVS and CDR2 FQNEAQ. Trimming took 2 bases from V and 5 from J, leaving 12 bases between them. The CDR3 region is CASSLTGTKETQYF. The CDR3 DNA is TGTGCCAGCAGCTTAACAGGGACGAAGGAGACCCAGTACTTC.

This clonotype turned up a few times. CDR3 DNA: TGTGCCAGCAGTGAAGAGTGGGTTAACTATGGCTACACCTTC. Translated: CASSEEWVNYGYTF. The V and J genes are TRBV2 and TRBJ1-2; no reliable D call. The V and J ends lost 1 base and 1 base respectively, with 7 bases between them. Per the germline V gene, CDR1 is SNHLY and CDR2 is FYNNEI. The CDR3 sequence is 14 residues long.

The chain joins TRBV7-9 to TRBJ2-7; D is possibly TRBD2 (5 bases). The V end lost 6 bases, the J end lost 5 bases, and 17 bases lay between the germline ends. The germline V gene has CDR1 SEHNR and CDR2 FQNEAQ (reference sequence). The CDR3 has 14 residues. For the CDR3, the DNA is TGTGCCAGCAGTTCTGTGAGAGGGATCGACGAGCAGTACTTC. Translated, it gives CASSSVRGIDEQYF.

This clonotype has only one observation. The V gene is TRBV5-1, the J gene TRBJ2-3, with no clear D. The CDR3 runs to 13 residues. Germline V lookup: CDR1 SGHRS, CDR2 YFSETQ. V lost 5 bases to trimming and J lost 3 bases, with 10 bases between them. This chain's CDR3 is CASRYSSTDTQYF. CDR3 DNA sequence: TGCGCCAGCAGGTATAGCTCGACAGATACGCAGTATTTT. Full variable domain (missing parts from reference TRBV5-1 and TRBJ2-3): KAGVTQTPRYLIKTRGQQVTLSCSPISGHRSVSWYQQTPGQGLQFLFEYFSETQRNKGNFPGRFSGRQFSNSRSEMNVSTLELGDSALYLCASRYSSTDTQYFGPGTRLTVL.